This T cell receptor beta chain was sequenced for a study of beta chain features in type 1 diabetes. Markers CD45RO/CCR7/CD25/CD127/CD95/CD27 served to sort CD4+ naive, central memory, regulatory and stem cell-like memory cells. Purity of each sorted population was above 95%. Study-level results: Patients showed naive, central memory and Treg TCRB repertoires that appeared more similar than those of healthy donors. Significant though moderate, a shortening of TCRB CDR3s appeared in all four CD4+ subsets of Type 1 diabetes patients.

This clone was seen a handful of times. Its antigen is currently unknown. The investigators reverse transcribed all of the isolated RNA, so they sequenced expressed TCRB transcripts. Clones were read by immunoSEQ multiplex PCR, and TCRdb kept only the in-frame ones, dropping some. The top ten hold 0.02% to 0.025% of the sample, which has roughly 730,000 clones, around an eighth seen once. This receptor was obtained from a man younger than 35 with type 1 diabetes. Sequencing used naive CD4+ T cells from blood.

This CDR3 is CASSPLRRDRDGEDTQYF. The CDR3 region has the DNA TGTGCCAGCAGTCCCCTCCGCAGGGACAGGGACGGTGAAGATACGCAGTATTTT. This chain uses TRBV27 with TRBJ2-3, with 9 bases matching TRBD1. The V and J ends lost 5 bases and 5 bases, in that order; junction bases with no gene match: 17. Germline-derived CDR1 and CDR2 are MNHEY and SMNVEV (reference sequence). This CDR3 has 18 residues.